Described below is a single T cell receptor beta chain sequence and its context. Its antigen is unknown. This entry belongs to a study of OX40 agonist ivuxolimab in advanced cancers. The overall study: Clinicians treated patients with ivuxolimab, an agonistic anti-OX40 (CD134) antibody. Three partial responders included one hepatocellular carcinoma patient and two cutaneous melanoma patients. Study-level results: There was clonal expansion of CD4+ and CD8+ blood T cells by week 6 at 0.1 to 3.0 mg/kg.

TCRdb's copy holds only in-frame clones and misses some; the assay was immunoSEQ multiplex PCR. Among just under 80,000 clones listed, about four fifths were seen once. Systemic immunosuppression or autoimmune disease history was grounds to exclude patients. The CDR3 sequence is 13 residues long. The germline gives CDR1 MNHNS, CDR2 SASEGT. V shed 2 bases and J shed 3 bases, with 7 bases lying between them. This sequence originates from an adult with an advanced solid tumor such as melanoma, head and neck, liver or kidney cancer. Specimen: CD4+ or CD8+ T cells sorted from blood, collected in a trial of the OX40 agonist ivuxolimab. The rearrangement joins TRBV6-1 to TRBJ1-1; no clear D gene. CDR3 sequence: CASSELWDTEAFF. The CDR3 bases are TGTGCCAGCAGTGAATTGTGGGACACTGAAGCTTTCTTT.